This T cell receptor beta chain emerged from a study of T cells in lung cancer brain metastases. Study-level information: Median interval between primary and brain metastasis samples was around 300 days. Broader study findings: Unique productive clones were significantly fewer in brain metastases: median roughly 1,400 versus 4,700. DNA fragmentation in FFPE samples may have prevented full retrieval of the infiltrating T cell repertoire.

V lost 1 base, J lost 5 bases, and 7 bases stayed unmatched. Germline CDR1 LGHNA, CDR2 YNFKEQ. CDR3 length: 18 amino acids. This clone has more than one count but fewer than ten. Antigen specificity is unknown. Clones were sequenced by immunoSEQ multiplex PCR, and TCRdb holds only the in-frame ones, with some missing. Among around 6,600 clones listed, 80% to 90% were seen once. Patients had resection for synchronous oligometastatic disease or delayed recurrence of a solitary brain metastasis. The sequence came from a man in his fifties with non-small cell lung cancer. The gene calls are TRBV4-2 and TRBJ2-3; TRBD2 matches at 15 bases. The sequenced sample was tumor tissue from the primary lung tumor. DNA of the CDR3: TGTGCCAGCAGCCAAGCAGTGGGGACTAGCGGGGGGCGAGATACGCAGTATTTT. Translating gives CASSQAVGTSGGRDTQYF.